Below are 25 T cell receptor beta chains sequenced from a single sample in a study of blood T cell repertoires in COVID-19. The data were produced by immunoSEQ multiplex PCR, yet TCRdb's version contains in-frame clones alone and is incomplete. The sample yields some 260,000 clones, roughly 84% seen once. The sample consisted of peripheral blood. The receptors originated from a woman aged 18 to 35 with acute or convalescent COVID-19.

This clone appeared once. This chain links TRBV27 with TRBJ1-1; D is unresolved. The CDR3 contains 10 residues. Germline CDR1 MNHEY, CDR2 SMNVEV (reference sequence). V was pared by 7 bases and J by 6 bases, with 6 bases between. For the CDR3, the DNA is TGTGCCAGCATGCGTCCTGAAGCTTTCTTT. This codes for CASMRPEAFF.

The chain couples TRBV5-1 to TRBJ2-5; 14 nucleotides align to TRBD2. The CDR3 is made up of 17 amino acids. Germline V gene lookup returns CDR1 SGHRS and CDR2 YFSETQ. Trimming cost V 6 bases and J 5 bases; bases outside gene matches: 12. The CDR3 region is CASNLGLAGGGRETQYF. The DNA of the CDR3 is TGCGCCAGCAATCTTGGACTAGCGGGAGGAGGAAGGGAGACCCAGTACTTC.

The chain has TRBV6-8 and TRBJ2-7, with D maybe TRBD2 (5 bases). The CDR3 contains 15 residues. The V end lost 5 bases, the J end lost 0 bases, and 14 bases lay between the germline ends. Per germline, CDR1 MNHGY and CDR2 SAAAGT. This CDR3 is CASSNVSRGSYEQYF. The CDR3 DNA reads TGTGCCAGCAGTAACGTCTCCCGGGGCTCCTACGAGCAGTACTTC.

The count of this clone is one. This rearrangement joins TRBV19 to TRBJ2-3; TRBD2 matches 8 bases. J lost 1 base, V lost 8 bases, and 14 bases had no gene match. The CDR3 runs to 17 residues. Germline CDR1 reads LNHDA; CDR2 reads SQIVND (reference sequence). As DNA, the CDR3 is TGTGCCAGTCAACCCACGCGGGGGGCAGTTGGCACAGATACGCAGTATTTT. Encoded protein: CASQPTRGAVGTDTQYF.

The chain recombines TRBV19 with TRBJ1-1; possible D gene TRBD1, 6 bases. The V end lost 4 bases, the J end lost 7 bases, and 16 bases lay between the germline ends. The germline V gene has CDR1 LNHDA and CDR2 SQIVND (reference sequence). The CDR3 runs 14 residues. DNA for the CDR3: TGTGCCAGTAGTAGAGGGGGAGATAGCTTTGAAGCTTTCTTT. Translation: CASSRGGDSFEAFF.

This rearrangement joins TRBV7-2 to TRBJ2-1; D might be TRBD2 (6 bases). Trimming shortened V by 5 bases and J by 10 bases, and 18 bases separated the two germline ends. This CDR3 is built from 14 residues. Germline V gene sequence: CDR1 SGHTA, CDR2 FQGNSA. The CDR3 DNA sequence: TGTGCCAGCAGCCCTGGACTATACTCAGGGGAGCAGTTCTTC. As protein: CASSPGLYSGEQFF.

The chain employs TRBV5-1 and TRBJ2-5; 8 bases fit TRBD1. V dropped 3 bases and J dropped 1; count of bases not matched to a gene: 8. This CDR3 is built from 16 residues. Germline CDR1 reads SGHRS; CDR2 reads YFSETQ. The CDR3 loop is CASSSVTGQGQETQYF. CDR3 nucleotides: TGCGCCAGCAGCTCAGTTACCGGACAGGGCCAAGAGACCCAGTACTTC. Together with reference TRBV5-1 and TRBJ2-5, the CDR3 gives the full variable domain: KAGVTQTPRYLIKTRGQQVTLSCSPISGHRSVSWYQQTPGQGLQFLFEYFSETQRNKGNFPGRFSGRQFSNSRSEMNVSTLELGDSALYLCASSSVTGQGQETQYFGPGTRLLVL.

As for this clone: At one boundary the junction diverges from the germline segment, which might be a read error. This chain links TRBV9 with TRBJ2-7; D possibly corresponds to TRBD1 (5 bases). The CDR3 is made up of 14 amino acids. Germline V gene sequence: CDR1 SGDLS, CDR2 YYNGEE. DNA of the CDR3: TGTGCCAGCAGCGTAGGGCAGGGATCCTCCGAGCAGTACTTC. Amino acids: CASSVGQGSSEQYF. Variable domain in full (rest from reference TRBV9 and TRBJ2-7): DSGVTQTPKHLITATGQRVTLRCSPRSGDLSVYWYQQSLDQGLQFLIQYYNGEERAKGNILERFSAQQFPDLHSELNLSSLELGDSALYFCASSVGQGSSEQYFGPGTRLTVT.

The DNA of the CDR3 is TGTGCCAGCAGTTCCCCGGGGAGTAACTATGGCTACACCTTC. It translates to CASSSPGSNYGYTF. The chain uses TRBV27 and TRBJ1-2; D gene uncertain. The V gene's germline CDR1 is MNHEY and CDR2 SMNVEV (reference sequence). The CDR3 extends over 14 amino acids. Deletions cut 4 bases from V and 1 base from J, with 10 bases between.

The chain uses TRBV6-5 and TRBJ1-3; tentatively, D is TRBD1 (5 bases). Trimming pared 6 bases from V and 1 base from J, leaving 7 bases between. The length of the CDR3 is 13 residues. CDR1 is MNHEY, CDR2 SVGAGI, per germline. The CDR3, as DNA: TGTGCCAGCAGCCGGGGGTCTGGAAACACCATATATTTT. It encodes CASSRGSGNTIYF.

For the CDR3, the DNA is TGTGCTAGTGGTTTCCAACTAGCGGGAGGCCCGAACACCGGGGAGCTGTTTTTT. Protein product: CASGFQLAGGPNTGELFF. V is TRBV12-5 and J is TRBJ2-2; 12 bases agree with TRBD2. Germline V gene data show CDR1 as LGHNT and CDR2 as FRNRAP. This CDR3 contains 18 residues. V was pared by 3 bases and J by 0 bases, with 5 bases of the junction left unmatched. Drawing the rest from reference TRBV12-5 and TRBJ2-2, the complete variable domain is DARVTQTPRHKVTEMGQEVTMRCQPILGHNTVFWYRQTMMQGLELLAYFRNRAPLDDSGMPKDRFSAEMPDATLATLKIQPSEPRDSAVYFCASGFQLAGGPNTGELFFGEGSRLTVL.

V is TRBV5-4 and J is TRBJ1-3; 9 bases agree with TRBD1. CDR1 SGHNT and CDR2 YYREEE come from the germline V gene (reference sequence). V shed 4 bases and J 3 bases; nucleotides not matched to a gene: 8. The CDR3 contains 16 residues. The CDR3 DNA follows: TGTGCCAGCAGCCCCGAACAGGGGGCGCTTGGAAACACCATATATTTT. Residues: CASSPEQGALGNTIYF.

The chain has TRBV3-1 (or the pseudogene TRBV3-2) and TRBJ2-1; D is undetermined. This CDR3 is 11 amino acids long. V was shortened by 5 bases and J by 10 bases, with 9 bases between the two germline ends. The germline gives CDR1 LGHDT, CDR2 YNNKEL (reference sequence). The CDR3 loop is CASSSELEQFF. The DNA of the CDR3 is TGTGCCAGCAGCTCAGAATTAGAGCAGTTCTTC.

This clone was picked up many times. The same CDR3 is also encoded by other DNA sequences in this sample. The rearrangement uses TRBV30 and TRBJ1-5; a possible D gene is TRBD1 (6 bases). The V end lost 0 bases, the J end lost 2 bases, and 8 bases lay between the germline ends. Germline CDR1 is GTSNPN and CDR2 is SVGIG (reference sequence). The CDR3 covers 14 residues. The CDR3 loop reads CAWSVPGGNQPQHF. The CDR3 bases are TGTGCCTGGAGTGTACCAGGGGGCAATCAGCCCCAGCATTTT.

The genes are TRBV6-6 and TRBJ1-4; TRBD1 might be the D (5 bases). Trimming shortened V by 2 bases and J by 7 bases, and 8 bases separated the two germline ends. Germline values: CDR1 MNHNY, CDR2 SVGAGI (reference sequence). The CDR3 covers 13 residues. The CDR3 protein is CASSYGGAEKLFF. In DNA form, the CDR3 reads TGTGCCAGCAGTTACGGCGGGGCTGAAAAACTGTTTTTT.

J is TRBJ2-3 and V is TRBV5-4, with D possibly TRBD1 on 7 matching bases. With 4 bases removed from V and 2 bases from J, the gap between germline ends came to 17 bases. Per germline, CDR1 SGHNT and CDR2 YYREEE (reference sequence). The CDR3 sequence is 16 residues long. The CDR3 bases are TGTGCCAGCAGCGCTATGGCAGGGGGGCCCACAGATACGCAGTATTTT. Its protein is CASSAMAGGPTDTQYF.

This chain links TRBV7-2 with TRBJ2-7, with a weak D call TRBD2 (5 bases). Looked up from germline, CDR1 is SGHTA and CDR2 is FQGNSA. V shed 5 bases and J shed 7 bases, with 15 bases lying between them. CDR3 size: 13 residues. In nucleotides, the CDR3 is TGTGCCAGCAGCCAATTCGAGGGTAAAGAGCAGTACTTC. Its protein product is CASSQFEGKEQYF.

This chain connects TRBV7-2 to TRBJ2-3; TRBD2 agrees at 9 bases. The CDR3 contains 16 residues. From germline, CDR1 is SGHTA and CDR2 FQGNSA. After removal of 5 bases from V and 2 bases from J, the junction contained 8 bases not matched to a gene. CDR3: CASSVRTSENTDTQYF. CDR3 nucleotide sequence: TGTGCCAGCAGCGTACGGACTAGCGAAAACACAGATACGCAGTATTTT.

This chain uses TRBV5-6 with TRBJ2-1; 9 bases align to TRBD1. J lost 7 bases, V lost 6 bases, and 20 bases had no gene match. From germline, CDR1 is SGHDT and CDR2 YYEEEE. The CDR3 is 18 residues long. The CDR3 region is CASNPGQGSRAGGNEQFF. CDR3 sequence (DNA): TGTGCCAGCAATCCGGGACAGGGCTCGCGGGCAGGGGGGAATGAGCAGTTCTTC.

V usage is TRBV7-2 and J usage is TRBJ2-7; TRBD2 agrees at 8 bases. This CDR3 is built from 14 residues. Germline lookup yields CDR1 SGHTA and CDR2 FQGNSA. J lost 3 bases, V lost 4 bases, and 5 bases had no gene match. The CDR3 region is CASSSGLDGYEQYF. The DNA of the CDR3 is TGTGCCAGCAGCTCGGGACTAGACGGCTACGAGCAGTACTTC. The whole variable domain, filled in from reference TRBV7-2 and TRBJ2-7, reads GAGVSQSPSNKVTEKGKDVELRCDPISGHTALYWYRQSLGQGLEFLIYFQGNSAPDKSGLPSDRFSAERTGGSVSTLTIQRTQQEDSAVYLCASSSGLDGYEQYFGPGTRLTVT.

About this clone: This sample includes further DNA sequences coding for the same CDR3. The chain has TRBV15 and TRBJ2-7, with TRBD1 matching over 8 bases. CDR3 length: 14 amino acids. Germline CDR1 is LNHNV and CDR2 is YYDKDF (reference sequence). With V trimmed by 5 bases and J by 8 bases, 11 bases remained unmatched. The CDR3 protein is CATSQMVTGGQQYF. CDR3 nucleotides: TGTGCCACCAGCCAGATGGTAACAGGGGGTCAGCAGTACTTC.

The CDR3 DNA follows: TGTGCCAGCAGCAAAGCGGGAGACTCCAGAGATACGCAGTATTTT. Translated: CASSKAGDSRDTQYF. V usage is TRBV6-5 and J usage is TRBJ2-3, with 8 bases fitting TRBD2. Germline V CDR1 and CDR2: MNHEY, SVGAGI. V was pared by 6 bases and J by 5 bases, with 10 bases of the junction left unmatched. This CDR3 contains 15 residues.

The chain couples TRBV19 to TRBJ1-5, with D perhaps TRBD1 (6 bases). CDR1 LNHDA and CDR2 SQIVND come from the germline V gene (reference sequence). Trimming removed 7 bases at V and 0 bases at J, with 19 bases between. The CDR3 covers 17 residues. The CDR3: CASTDYTGWVSNQPQHF. The CDR3 DNA follows: TGTGCCAGTACCGATTACACAGGGTGGGTTAGCAATCAGCCCCAGCATTTT.

This clone was seen a handful of times. The chain is built from TRBV15 and TRBJ2-1; D gene uncertain. The CDR3 spans 16 residues. V lost 5 bases and J lost 10, with 24 bases in between. The V gene's germline CDR1 is LNHNV and CDR2 YYDKDF (reference sequence). CDR3 bases: TGTGCCACCAGCCCTTCTCGGGTAACCCTCATCGGGGAGCAGTTCTTC. Its translation is CATSPSRVTLIGEQFF.

This clone occurred once. The chain is built from TRBV28 and TRBJ2-7, with TRBD1 identical over 7 bases. This CDR3 has 13 amino acids. V shed 8 bases, J shed 2 bases, and the junction held 6 bases outside the gene matches. Germline lookup yields CDR1 MDHEN and CDR2 SYDVKM. CDR3 bases: TGTGCCAGCGAGGACAGGCGAGCCTACGAGCAGTACTTC. The encoded protein is CASEDRRAYEQYF.